This TCR beta chain was observed in a study of CD8+ T cells in alopecia areata. Across the whole study: Treated patients were given 5 to 10 mg oral tofacitinib twice daily. Severity of treated patients was scored by affected scalp percentage.

This CDR3 region has 16 residues. V was trimmed by 2 bases and J by 2 bases, leaving 14 bases between them. Germline V lookup: CDR1 PRHDT, CDR2 FYEKMQ (reference sequence). About this clone: Its antigen is undetermined.

RNA was isolated and reverse transcribed to cDNA, the sequencing template. TCRdb's copy holds only in-frame clones and misses some; the assay was immunoSEQ multiplex PCR. The sample comprises over 250,000 clones, about 60% of which are singletons, and roughly 0.93% rests with the top ten. Regarding treatment: oral pan-JAK inhibitor, 5-10 mg twice daily. The study's findings and limits: An increase in clonality over normal scalp was evident in lesional scalp, especially alopecia totalis/universalis. Tofacitinib significantly brought down scalp clonality and expanded CD8+ clones among top 100.

The sequences come from CD4+ T cells sorted from blood, collected at approximately week 51, from a patient treated with tofacitinib. The receptor comes from a human donor with alopecia areata. This chain connects TRBV13 to TRBJ2-3; D perhaps matches TRBD2 (7 bases). CDR3 DNA: TGTGCCAGCAGCTTACGACGGGGGGCGGACACAGATACGCAGTATTTT. Translating gives CASSLRRGADTDTQYF.